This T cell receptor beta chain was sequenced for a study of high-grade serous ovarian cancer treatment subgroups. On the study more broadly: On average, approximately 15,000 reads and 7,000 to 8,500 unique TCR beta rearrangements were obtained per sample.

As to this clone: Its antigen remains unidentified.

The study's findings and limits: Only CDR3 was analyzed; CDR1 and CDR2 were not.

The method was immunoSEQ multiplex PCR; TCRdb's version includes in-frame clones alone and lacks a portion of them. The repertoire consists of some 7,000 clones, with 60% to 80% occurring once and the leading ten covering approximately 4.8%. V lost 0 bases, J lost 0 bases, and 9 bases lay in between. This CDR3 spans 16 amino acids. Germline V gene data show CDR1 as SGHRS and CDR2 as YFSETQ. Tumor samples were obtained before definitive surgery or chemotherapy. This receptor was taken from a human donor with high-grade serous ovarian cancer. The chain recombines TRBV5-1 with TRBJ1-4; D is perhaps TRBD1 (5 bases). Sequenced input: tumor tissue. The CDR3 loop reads CASSLDRLATNEKLFF. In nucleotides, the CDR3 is TGCGCCAGCAGCTTGGACAGGCTTGCAACTAATGAAAAACTGTTTTTT.